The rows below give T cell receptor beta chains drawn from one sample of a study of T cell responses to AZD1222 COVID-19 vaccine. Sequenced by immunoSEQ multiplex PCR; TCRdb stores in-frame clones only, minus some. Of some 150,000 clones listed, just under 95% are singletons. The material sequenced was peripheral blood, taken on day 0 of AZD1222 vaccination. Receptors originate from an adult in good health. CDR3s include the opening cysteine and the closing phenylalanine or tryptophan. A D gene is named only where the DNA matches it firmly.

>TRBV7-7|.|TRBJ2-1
CASSSRAILEAPNEQFF
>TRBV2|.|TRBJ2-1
CASSDTEIQPNEQFF
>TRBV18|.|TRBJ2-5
CASSPGTMETQYF
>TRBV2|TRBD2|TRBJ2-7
CASSPGTSGGYSPYEQYF
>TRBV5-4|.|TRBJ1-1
CASSGLNTEAFF
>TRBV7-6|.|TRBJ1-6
CASSLGSSSYNSPLHF
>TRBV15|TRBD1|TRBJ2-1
CATSREDRSSNEQFF
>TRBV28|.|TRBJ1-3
CASSLGVSGNTIYF
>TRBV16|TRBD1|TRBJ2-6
CASSLPGQALSGANVLTF
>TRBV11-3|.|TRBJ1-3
CASSIFVPGGSGNTIYF
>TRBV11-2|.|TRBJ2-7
CASSKDSYEQYF
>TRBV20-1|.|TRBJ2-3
CSARLADTQYF
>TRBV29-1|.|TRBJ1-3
CSHNDKNGNTIYF
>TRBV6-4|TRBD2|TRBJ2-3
CASSDPTSGKDTQYF
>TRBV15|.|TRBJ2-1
CATSRDTQRTSYNEQFF
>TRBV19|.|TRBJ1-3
CASSIFVGDSGNTIYF
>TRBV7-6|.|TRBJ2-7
CASSSENSYEQYF
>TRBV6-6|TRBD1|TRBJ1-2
CASSPVDRGHGYTF
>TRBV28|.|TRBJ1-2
CASSTFMGGGNYGYTF
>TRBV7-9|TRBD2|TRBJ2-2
CASSVTSGKNTGELFF
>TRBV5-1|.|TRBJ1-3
CASSLGSGIADTIYF
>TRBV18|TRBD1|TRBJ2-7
CASSTGAGSYEQYF